The 5 T cell receptor beta chains in this list originate from one sample, sequenced in a study of T cell responses to AZD1222 COVID-19 vaccine. Generated by immunoSEQ multiplex PCR, the TCRdb table keeps only in-frame clones and is missing some. Here the sample spans about 130,000 clones, approximately 84% being singletons. Here the sequenced sample was peripheral blood, taken on day 0 of AZD1222 vaccination. The source is an adult in good health.

The gene calls are TRBV28 and TRBJ1-5; D is unclear. The germline gives CDR1 MDHEN, CDR2 SYDVKM. This CDR3 region has 13 residues. V dropped 5 bases and J dropped 0 bases, with 5 bases sitting between them. The CDR3, as DNA: TGTGCCAGCAGTGAAACTAGCAATCAGCCCCAGCATTTT. This sequence encodes CASSETSNQPQHF.

Regarding this clone: The sample contains more than one DNA sequence encoding this CDR3. The J gene is TRBJ1-5, the V gene TRBV30; D unclear. Trimming shortened V by 0 bases and J by 4 bases, and 13 bases separated the two germline ends. The CDR3 loop spans 15 amino acids. Germline V CDR1 and CDR2: GTSNPN, SVGIG (reference sequence). The CDR3 nucleotides are TGTGCCTGGAGTGTAAGCGGCAGGCGAAATCAGCCCCAGCATTTT. This sequence encodes CAWSVSGRRNQPQHF.

The chain couples TRBV15 to TRBJ1-2; perhaps TRBD1 as D (6 bases). Deletions cut 0 bases from V and 4 bases from J, with 12 bases between. This CDR3 comprises 15 residues. Germline-derived CDR1 and CDR2 are LNHNV and YYDKDF (reference sequence). CDR3 protein: CATSRDPGGGYGYTF. Here the CDR3 DNA reads TGTGCCACCAGCAGAGATCCTGGGGGCGGCTATGGCTACACCTTC.

The chain uses TRBV19 and TRBJ1-2, with TRBD1 matching over 11 bases. CDR1 and CDR2 from the germline V gene are LNHDA and SQIVND (reference sequence). The CDR3 spans 14 residues. Trimming took 3 bases from V and 4 from J; bases not matched to a gene: 1. CDR3 sequence reads: CASSIGQGAYGYTF. CDR3 sequence (DNA): TGTGCCAGTAGTATTGGACAGGGGGCCTATGGCTACACCTTC.

This clone was seen only once. V is TRBV6-1 and J is TRBJ1-5, with D possibly TRBD1 on 6 matching bases. Germline loops: CDR1 MNHNS, CDR2 SASEGT. The CDR3 covers 16 residues. The germline V and J ends were trimmed by 1 base and 0 bases, with 10 bases remaining between them. DNA for the CDR3: TGTGCCAGCAGTGAAGGGACAGCTTATAGCAATCAGCCCCAGCATTTT. This translates into CASSEGTAYSNQPQHF.